The 7 T cell receptor beta chains below come from one sample, sequenced in a study of technical replicates of blood from a handful of donors. TCRdb's copy holds only in-frame clones and misses some; the assay was immunoSEQ multiplex PCR. Of over 50,000 clones in the sample, roughly 86% were seen once. The source material was PBMCs. Receptors were obtained from a human donor in good health. Some clones in this sample may be carry-over from other donors' samples.

V is TRBV7-3 and J is TRBJ1-1; 7 nucleotides line up with TRBD1. Germline loops: CDR1 SGHTA, CDR2 FQGTGA. The CDR3 length is 15 residues. With 5 bases clipped from V and 2 bases from J, the junction kept 8 bases outside the gene matches. The CDR3 DNA reads as TGTGCCAGCAGCCAACAGGGGACGGGCAACACTGAAGCTTTCTTT. Translation gives CASSQQGTGNTEAFF.

The genes are TRBV7-7 and TRBJ1-1; D is unclear. The CDR3 consists of 13 residues. V was cut by 5 bases and J by 1 base, with 8 bases left in between. Germline CDR1 is SSHAT and CDR2 is FNYEAQ (reference sequence). This CDR3 is CASSVAENTEAFF. The CDR3, as DNA: TGTGCCAGCAGCGTTGCAGAGAACACTGAAGCTTTCTTT.

The chain employs TRBV27 and TRBJ2-1, with D possibly TRBD2 on 5 matching bases. Per the germline V gene, CDR1 is MNHEY and CDR2 is SMNVEV (reference sequence). Trimming pared 6 bases from V and 2 bases from J, leaving 23 bases between. This CDR3 comprises 18 residues. The CDR3 bases are TGTGCCAGCAGCATAACCCTAACCTCTAGCTATCCCTACAATGAGCAGTTCTTC. Its translation: CASSITLTSSYPYNEQFF.

As regards this clone: Mismatch with germline at one junction end may stem from a read error. The V and J genes are TRBV4-2 and TRBJ2-7; 8 nucleotides line up with TRBD2. This CDR3 has 16 amino acids. Germline lookup yields CDR1 LGHNA and CDR2 YNFKEQ. CDR3 loop: CASSQPTSASSYEQYF. CDR3 in DNA: TGTGCCAGCAGCCAACCGACTAGCGCAAGCTCCTATGAGCAGTACTTC.

The V call is TRBV6-1, the J call TRBJ1-3, with D possibly TRBD1 on 5 matching bases. The CDR3 runs to 18 residues. Germline lookup yields CDR1 MNHNS and CDR2 SASEGT. Trimming stripped 2 bases from V and 0 bases from J, with 17 bases between. The CDR3 loop reads CASSEWGQEIISGNTIYF. CDR3 coding DNA: TGTGCCAGCAGTGAATGGGGCCAAGAAATTATCTCTGGAAACACCATATATTTT.

This clone was detected only once. The gene calls are TRBV9 and TRBJ1-1, with D unclear. The CDR3 contains 14 residues. V dropped 0 bases and J dropped 7 bases, with 13 bases sitting between them. Germline assignment: CDR1 SGDLS and CDR2 YYNGEE. DNA for the CDR3: TGTGCCAGCAGCGTAGAGTCCGAGGTTGGTGAAGCTTTCTTT. Its protein is CASSVESEVGEAFF.

This chain links TRBV7-2 with TRBJ2-7; D is unresolved. Trimming removed 0 bases at V and 6 bases at J, with 12 bases between. The CDR3 sequence is 14 residues long. The germline CDR1 and CDR2 sequences are SGHTA and FQGNSA. CDR3 in amino acids: CASSLAGPRSEQYF. Written as DNA, the CDR3 is TGTGCCAGCAGCTTAGCGGGTCCGAGGAGCGAGCAGTACTTC.